The sequence of this T cell receptor beta chain was determined in a study of pediatric ulcerative colitis. General study points: Repertoires came from total lymphocyte DNA, so rare subsets like regulatory T cells may be missed. Two rectal clonotypes were found only in ulcerative colitis patients, all of them. Acute severe colitis showed lower rectal diversity from clonal expansions.

On this clone: Its target is unknown.

This was a survey-level run. The table came from immunoSEQ multiplex PCR; TCRdb's copy has only in-frame clones and leaves some out. The table shows 55,000 to 70,000 clones, with 87% occurring only once. This CDR3 is built from 16 residues. The V gene's germline CDR1 is SGHTA and CDR2 FQGNSA. Trimming left V 4 bases short and J 3 bases short, with 17 bases between. This clonotype originated in a boy aged 5-17 years who was a control in a study of pediatric ulcerative colitis. The sample consisted of blood. This chain uses TRBV7-2 with TRBJ2-3; no clear D. The DNA for the CDR3 is TGTGCCAGCAGCTCCCCATTATCCCCCATGACAGATACGCAGTATTTT. This translates into CASSSPLSPMTDTQYF.